These 5 T cell receptor beta chains were all obtained from the same sample, sequenced in a study of cytomegalovirus exposure and HLA in healthy donors. The study ran its PCR with 60 Vbeta and 13 Jbeta primers. Sequencing used immunoSEQ multiplex PCR; TCRdb keeps in-frame clones, though not all of them. The sample consists of approximately 210,000 clones, nearly 80% of them appearing once. Sequencing was carried out using PBMCs. Receptors were obtained from a male donor in good health and CMV-seronegative.

This rearrangement joins TRBV30 to TRBJ2-7; 8 bases align to TRBD1. Losses at the gene ends were 2 bases for V and 3 bases for J; bases not matched to a gene: 3. The CDR3 extends over 13 amino acids. From germline, CDR1 is GTSNPN and CDR2 SVGIG (reference sequence). The DNA for the CDR3 is TGTGCCTGGAGTCAAGACAGGGGCTACGAGCAGTACTTC. Translating gives CAWSQDRGYEQYF.

The chain combines TRBV23-1 with TRBJ1-5, with a possible D match to TRBD1 (6 bases). TRBV23-1 is known as an ORF, though its function is uncertain. The length of the CDR3 is 19 residues. V dropped 4 bases and J dropped 2 bases, with 24 bases sitting between them. The CDR3 nucleotides read TGCGCCAGCAGTCGCCCGCCCGGGGGGCGGGCATTTGGCAATCAGCCCCAGCATTTT. Its protein product is CASSRPPGGRAFGNQPQHF.

This clone occurred a few times. J is TRBJ1-1 and V is TRBV6-5; D remains unclear. The CDR3 length is 15 residues. Trimming pared 5 bases from V and 0 bases from J, leaving 13 bases between. In germline, CDR1 is MNHEY, CDR2 SVGAGI. CDR3 loop: CASSPLVRLNTEAFF. CDR3 nucleotides: TGTGCCAGCAGTCCCCTCGTACGGTTGAACACTGAAGCTTTCTTT.

The V gene is TRBV28, the J gene TRBJ2-4; TRBD1 aligns across 9 bases. The CDR3 totals 15 residues. CDR1 and CDR2 from the germline V gene are MDHEN and SYDVKM. Unmatched junction bases numbered 4, after V lost 6 bases and J lost 1 base. The DNA of the CDR3 is TGTGCCAGCAGAACAGGGGGCATTGCCAAAAACATTCAGTACTTC. The encoded protein is CASRTGGIAKNIQYF.

In its sample, this clone was seen a few times. This rearrangement joins TRBV28 to TRBJ2-3; 12 nucleotides agree with TRBD2. Germline V gene data show CDR1 as MDHEN and CDR2 as SYDVKM. The CDR3 sequence is 17 residues long. Trimming at V came to 6 bases and at J to 5 bases, leaving 12 bases not matched to a gene. The CDR3 loop is CASSPPLAGGPVDTQYF. The CDR3, as DNA: TGTGCCAGCAGCCCACCCCTAGCGGGAGGGCCGGTAGATACGCAGTATTTT.